Shown below are 29 T cell receptor beta chains from a single sample sequenced in a study of CD8+ T cells in alopecia areata. After isolation, RNA underwent reverse transcription to generate cDNA as the sequencing template. Sequencing used immunoSEQ multiplex PCR; TCRdb keeps in-frame clones, though not all of them. The table shows about 180,000 clones, with around 64% occurring only once. Sequenced material: CD8+ T cells sorted from blood, taken at week 0. These receptors originate from a human donor with alopecia areata.

The rearrangement uses TRBV30 and TRBJ2-2, with D perhaps matching TRBD2 (5 bases). The CDR3 is 14 residues long. The V gene's germline CDR1 is GTSNPN and CDR2 SVGIG (reference sequence). The V end lost 4 bases, the J end lost 2 bases, and 11 bases lay between the germline ends. CDR3 sequence: CAWTLRGNTGELFF. In nucleotides, the CDR3 is TGTGCCTGGACCCTCCGGGGAAACACCGGGGAGCTGTTTTTT.

This chain links TRBV30 with TRBJ2-1, with unresolved D. This CDR3 has 12 residues. Germline CDR1 reads GTSNPN; CDR2 reads SVGIG (reference sequence). Trimming took off 3 bases at V and 5 bases at J, with 8 bases between the two ends. This CDR3 is CAWSGDDNEQFF. The CDR3 bases are TGTGCCTGGAGCGGAGACGACAATGAGCAGTTCTTC.

The rearrangement uses TRBV29-1 and TRBJ2-2, with a tentative D call TRBD2 (6 bases). Germline-derived CDR1 and CDR2 are SQVTM and ANQGSEA. Trimming pared 6 bases from V and 1 base from J, leaving 15 bases between. The CDR3 contains 15 residues. CDR3 residues: CSVIDGGMNTGELFF. The CDR3 DNA reads as TGCAGCGTGATCGACGGGGGAATGAACACCGGGGAGCTGTTTTTT.

J is TRBJ1-2 and V is TRBV2, with D tentatively TRBD1 (6 bases). V lost 6 bases, J lost 8 bases, and 16 bases lay in between. Looked up from germline, CDR1 is SNHLY and CDR2 is FYNNEI. CDR3 length: 13 amino acids. Here the CDR3 reads CASSGRQVRGYTF. CDR3 nucleotide sequence: TGTGCCAGCAGCGGACGACAGGTCCGGGGCTACACCTTC.

The rearrangement uses TRBV4-1 and TRBJ2-4, with D hard to call. This CDR3 is 13 amino acids long. The germline V and J ends were trimmed by 1 base and 9 bases, with 10 bases remaining between them. CDR1 and CDR2 (germline): MGHRA, YSYEKL. CDR3 nucleotides: TGCGCCAGCAGCCAAGTTATTGGTGGCATTCAGTACTTC. This sequence encodes CASSQVIGGIQYF.

V and J are TRBV30 and TRBJ2-7, with a tentative D call TRBD1 (5 bases). Germline assignment: CDR1 GTSNPN and CDR2 SVGIG (reference sequence). The CDR3 extends over 14 amino acids. V was cut by 4 bases and J by 6 bases, with 19 bases left in between. The CDR3 sequence is CAWTQGFATSEQYF. In DNA form, the CDR3 reads TGTGCCTGGACCCAGGGTTTCGCCACTTCCGAGCAGTACTTC.

The chain is built from TRBV6-1 and TRBJ1-5; D not certain. Germline CDR1 and CDR2: MNHNS and SASEGT. There are 15 residues in the CDR3. V lost 1 base, J lost 4 bases, and 11 bases lay in between. The CDR3 loop reads CASSEDFLGNQPQHF. DNA for the CDR3: TGTGCCAGCAGTGAAGACTTTTTGGGGAATCAGCCCCAGCATTTT.

The chain joins TRBV19 to TRBJ1-5, with no clear D. Trimming shortened V by 3 bases and J by 9 bases, and 21 bases separated the two germline ends. From germline, CDR1 is LNHDA and CDR2 SQIVND (reference sequence). The CDR3 contains 16 residues. CDR3 nucleotides: TGTGCCAGTAGTATGGACCACGTCGCCGGTGTCTGGCCCCAGCATTTT. Its protein is CASSMDHVAGVWPQHF.

This chain connects TRBV4-1 to TRBJ1-1; the match to TRBD1 covers 9 bases. Germline CDR1 MGHRA, CDR2 YSYEKL. Trimming at V came to 4 bases and at J to 7 bases, leaving 4 bases not matched to a gene. This CDR3 comprises 13 residues. CDR3 in DNA: TGCGCCAGCAGCCTAGGGACAGGGAGTGAAGCTTTCTTT. Amino acids: CASSLGTGSEAFF.

The rearrangement links TRBV5-1 to TRBJ2-2; D possibly matches TRBD1 or TRBD2 (6 bases each). The V gene lost 0 bases and the J gene lost 5 bases, with 14 bases spanning the gap. The CDR3 covers 16 residues. Germline CDR1 is SGHRS and CDR2 is YFSETQ. Here the CDR3 DNA reads TGCGCCAGCAGCTTGGCGTCGGGGGCGACTACCGGGGAGCTGTTTTTT. It is translated as CASSLASGATTGELFF. Full variable domain (remainder filled in from reference TRBV5-1 and TRBJ2-2): KAGVTQTPRYLIKTRGQQVTLSCSPISGHRSVSWYQQTPGQGLQFLFEYFSETQRNKGNFPGRFSGRQFSNSRSEMNVSTLELGDSALYLCASSLASGATTGELFFGEGSRLTVL.

The V gene is TRBV4-1, the J gene TRBJ2-1; 10 bases agree with TRBD2. The CDR3 has 15 amino acids. CDR1 is MGHRA and CDR2 is YSYEKL in the germline V gene. J lost 5 bases, V lost 4 bases, and 5 bases had no gene match. CDR3 bases: TGCGCCAGCAGCCTTCGGACTAGCGGCGACAATGAGCAGTTCTTC. This codes for CASSLRTSGDNEQFF.

In DNA, the CDR3 is TGTGCCAGCAGCTTGATAGCGGGTGAGCAGTACTTC. This translates into CASSLIAGEQYF. V is TRBV5-6 and J is TRBJ2-7, with TRBD2 matching over 7 bases. The CDR3 runs to 12 residues. The germline V gene encodes CDR1 SGHDT and CDR2 YYEEEE. The V and J ends lost 1 base and 7 bases, in that order; junction bases with no gene match: 2.

The chain joins TRBV5-1 to TRBJ2-1; 8 nucleotides align to TRBD1. This CDR3 has 14 residues. Germline V gene data show CDR1 as SGHRS and CDR2 as YFSETQ. V lost 2 bases and J lost 6; bases outside the gene matches: 4. CDR3 residues: CASSFGQGLNEQFF. As DNA, the CDR3 is TGCGCCAGCAGCTTTGGACAGGGCCTCAATGAGCAGTTCTTC.

V usage is TRBV2 and J usage is TRBJ2-1; D perhaps matches TRBD1 (6 bases). CDR3 length: 15 residues. Germline CDR1 is SNHLY and CDR2 is FYNNEI. Trimming left V 8 bases short and J 5 bases short, with 19 bases between. The CDR3 nucleotides are TGTGCCAGCGCGAGGGCAGGGGAGTCGAACAATGAGCAGTTCTTC. The encoded protein is CASARAGESNNEQFF.

CDR3 sequence: CACRDRGNEQYF. CDR3 nucleotide sequence: TGTGCCTGCCGGGACAGGGGGAACGAGCAGTACTTC. The J gene is TRBJ2-7, the V gene TRBV30, with 11 bases that match TRBD1. Losses at the gene ends were 6 bases for V and 5 bases for J; bases not matched to a gene: 3. Germline V lookup: CDR1 GTSNPN, CDR2 SVGIG (reference sequence). The CDR3 sequence is 12 residues long.

This chain uses TRBV27 with TRBJ1-1; tentatively, D is TRBD1 (5 bases). V was clipped by 2 bases and J by 3 bases, with 7 bases between them. This CDR3 contains 13 residues. CDR1 and CDR2 (germline): MNHEY, SMNVEV (reference sequence). The CDR3 loop is CASSLPGYTEAFF. In DNA, the CDR3 is TGTGCCAGCAGTTTACCAGGGTACACTGAAGCTTTCTTT.

The J gene is TRBJ2-7, the V gene TRBV27, with D possibly TRBD2 on 6 matching bases. V lost 6 bases, J lost 0 bases, and 12 bases lay in between. There are 14 residues in the CDR3. Germline loops: CDR1 MNHEY, CDR2 SMNVEV (reference sequence). CDR3 in amino acids: CASRTGTGSYEQYF. CDR3 nucleotides: TGTGCCAGCAGGACCGGGACTGGCTCCTACGAGCAGTACTTC.

This clone was found once. The chain recombines TRBV5-6 with TRBJ2-7; D remains unclear. Germline loops: CDR1 SGHDT, CDR2 YYEEEE. Trimming took 0 bases from V and 2 from J, leaving 9 bases between them. This CDR3 is built from 14 residues. The CDR3 protein is CASSLGSGPYEQYF. CDR3 DNA: TGTGCCAGCAGCTTGGGTTCAGGACCCTACGAGCAGTACTTC.

The V gene is TRBV5-1, the J gene TRBJ2-3, with D possibly matching TRBD2 (5 bases). V lost 5 bases, J lost 2 bases, and 21 bases lay in between. This CDR3 is 17 amino acids long. CDR1 and CDR2 (germline): SGHRS, YFSETQ. CDR3 DNA: TGCGCCAGCAGTCCTGGTGTTCTAGCTGCCGCCACAGATACGCAGTATTTT. As protein: CASSPGVLAAATDTQYF.

For this clone: Mismatch with germline at one junction end may stem from a read error. This sequence joins TRBV6-6 and TRBJ2-3; TRBD1 aligns across 7 bases. The V gene's germline CDR1 is MNHNY and CDR2 SVGAGI (reference sequence). The CDR3 runs 14 residues. DNA for the CDR3: TGTGCCAGCAGTTACGTAGGGGGCACGGATACGCAGTATTTT. Translated, it gives CASSYVGGTDTQYF.

The CDR3 sequence: CAISDGSGDYGYTF. The CDR3 bases are TGTGCCATCAGTGATGGGTCAGGAGACTATGGCTACACCTTC. The chain employs TRBV10-3 and TRBJ1-2, with no clear D. Trimming shortened V by 3 bases and J by 3 bases, and 11 bases separated the two germline ends. CDR1 is ENHRY, CDR2 SYGVKD, per germline. The CDR3 totals 14 residues.

The chain couples TRBV30 to TRBJ1-4, with D possibly TRBD1 on 5 matching bases. This CDR3 spans 16 amino acids. Germline V gives CDR1 GTSNPN, CDR2 SVGIG (reference sequence). Between the trimmed V and J ends, which lost 2 bases and 6 bases, there was a span of 19 bases. The CDR3 sequence: CAWSPPWPRGDEKLFF. CDR3 in DNA: TGTGCCTGGAGTCCACCGTGGCCCCGAGGGGATGAAAAACTGTTTTTT.

The genes are TRBV13 and TRBJ1-2, with TRBD1 matching 8 bases. The CDR3 sequence is 15 residues long. Losses at the gene ends were 5 bases for V and 4 bases for J; bases not matched to a gene: 9. Germline V CDR1 and CDR2: PRHDT, FYEKMQ (reference sequence). In DNA, the CDR3 is TGTGCCAGCAGCCGACAGGGGTTAGTCCGCTATGGCTACACCTTC. Translation gives CASSRQGLVRYGYTF.

The J gene is TRBJ2-5, the V gene TRBV9; no clear D. Germline V gene data show CDR1 as SGDLS and CDR2 as YYNGEE. Trimming pared 0 bases from V and 0 bases from J, leaving 9 bases between. CDR3 size: 15 residues. The CDR3 reads CASSVAEAYQETQYF. CDR3 nucleotide sequence: TGTGCCAGCAGCGTAGCTGAGGCGTACCAAGAGACCCAGTACTTC.

The rearrangement uses TRBV29-1 and TRBJ2-5; 8 positions match TRBD2. From germline, CDR1 is SQVTM and CDR2 ANQGSEA. Germline trimming cut 5 bases from V and 0 bases from J; bases unmatched to any gene: 5. The CDR3 extends over 14 amino acids. Written as DNA, the CDR3 is TGCAGCGTTCGGCGGGGGGCTTACCAAGAGACCCAGTACTTC. Protein: CSVRRGAYQETQYF.

This clone came up once. This rearrangement joins TRBV29-1 to TRBJ1-1; D unresolved. This CDR3 has 16 amino acids. Trimming stripped 0 bases from V and 10 bases from J, with 24 bases between. Germline CDR1 and CDR2: SQVTM and ANQGSEA. DNA of the CDR3: TGCAGCGTTGAAGATGGCAGAACGGCGGGAATGGAAGTAGCTTTCTTT. It specifies CSVEDGRTAGMEVAFF.

This clone has a handful of counts. The chain has TRBV7-9 and TRBJ2-3, with a weak D call TRBD2 (6 bases). With 4 bases removed from V and 1 base from J, the gap between germline ends came to 15 bases. The CDR3 is 16 residues long. Germline CDR1 and CDR2: SEHNR and FQNEAQ (reference sequence). For the CDR3, the DNA is TGTGCCAGCAGCTATCCGTGGCGGGGAGGCACAGATACGCAGTATTTT. Its translation: CASSYPWRGGTDTQYF.

The rearrangement links TRBV5-1 to TRBJ2-1, with a weak D call TRBD2 (6 bases). V lost 0 bases and J lost 0, with 10 bases in between. CDR3 length equals 16 residues. Germline CDR1 is SGHRS and CDR2 is YFSETQ. Written as DNA, the CDR3 is TGCGCCAGCAGCTTGGAAACGGGGGTCTCCTACAATGAGCAGTTCTTC. As protein: CASSLETGVSYNEQFF.

In this sample, this clone turned up a few times. V usage is TRBV7-9 and J usage is TRBJ2-5, with a possible D match to TRBD1 (6 bases). The germline CDR1 and CDR2 sequences are SEHNR and FQNEAQ (reference sequence). The length of the CDR3 is 14 residues. V lost 2 bases to trimming and J lost 7 bases, with 14 bases between them. Here the CDR3 DNA reads TGTGCCAGCAGCTTACGGACAGAGCTTGGGACCCAGTACTTC. Amino acids: CASSLRTELGTQYF.